The next 23 T cell receptor beta chains were all read from a single sample in a study of blood T cell repertoires in COVID-19. The protocol was immunoSEQ multiplex PCR, while the TCRdb copy is restricted to in-frame clones and leaves out a portion. The table lists more than 110,000 clones, 84% of them singletons. The sequenced material came from peripheral blood. The receptors here all came from a human donor in a cohort sampled during active COVID-19.

This chain joins TRBV2 and TRBJ2-1; possible D gene TRBD1, 6 bases. V lost 4 bases and J lost 8, with 12 bases in between. This CDR3 is 13 amino acids long. Looked up from germline, CDR1 is SNHLY and CDR2 is FYNNEI. The CDR3 region has the DNA TGTGCCAGCAGTGTACAGGGAACTGATGAGCAGTTCTTC. Translating gives CASSVQGTDEQFF.

The rearrangement uses TRBV5-1 and TRBJ2-5; 7 bases match TRBD1. Trimming removed 0 bases from V and 5 bases from J; junction bases left unmatched: 7. The CDR3 is 15 amino acids. The germline CDR1 and CDR2 sequences are SGHRS and YFSETQ. For the CDR3, the DNA is TGCGCCAGCAGCTTGGAAGCAGGGGACAGCGAGACCCAGTACTTC. Amino acids: CASSLEAGDSETQYF.

V and J are TRBV27 and TRBJ2-3, with a weak D call TRBD1 (6 bases). Looked up from germline, CDR1 is MNHEY and CDR2 is SMNVEV (reference sequence). Trimming cost V 6 bases and J 2 bases, with 12 bases left between them. The length of the CDR3 is 14 residues. Here the CDR3 reads CASSSTGYTDTQYF. The CDR3, as DNA: TGTGCCAGCAGCTCGACAGGATACACAGATACGCAGTATTTT.

V and J are TRBV5-6 and TRBJ2-1; 11 nucleotides agree with TRBD2. V lost 4 bases and J lost 4; bases outside the gene matches: 7. Looked up from germline, CDR1 is SGHDT and CDR2 is YYEEEE. This CDR3 spans 16 amino acids. The DNA of the CDR3 is TGTGCCAGCAGCCCGCCGGGACTAGCGGTTTACAATGAGCAGTTCTTC. It is translated as CASSPPGLAVYNEQFF.

This clone was seen more than once but under ten times. J is TRBJ2-6 and V is TRBV2; TRBD1 agrees at 8 bases. Germline CDR1 SNHLY, CDR2 FYNNEI. The CDR3 has 17 amino acids. V shed 5 bases, J shed 0 bases, and the junction held 6 bases outside the gene matches. The CDR3 loop reads CASSPPTGASGANVLTF. Written as DNA, the CDR3 is TGTGCCAGCAGTCCCCCGACAGGGGCCTCTGGGGCCAACGTCCTGACTTTC.

V is TRBV15 and J is TRBJ2-7, with 7 bases that match TRBD1. CDR3 size: 14 residues. The germline gives CDR1 LNHNV, CDR2 YYDKDF (reference sequence). The ends lost 3 bases at V and 0 bases at J; junction bases unmatched: 2. The CDR3, as DNA: TGTGCCACCAGCAGGGGGGACAGCTCCTACGAGCAGTACTTC. This codes for CATSRGDSSYEQYF.

CDR3 sequence (DNA): TGCGCCAGCAGCTCCGGGACAGGGGGGATCTATGGCTACACCTTC. Amino acid sequence: CASSSGTGGIYGYTF. V is TRBV5-1 and J is TRBJ1-2, with TRBD1 matching 11 bases. The germline gives CDR1 SGHRS, CDR2 YFSETQ. Trimming removed 3 bases from V and 4 bases from J; junction bases left unmatched: 5. This CDR3 contains 15 residues.

The V gene is TRBV11-1, the J gene TRBJ2-1; unclear D gene. V shed 5 bases and J shed 0 bases, with 11 bases lying between them. The CDR3 length is 15 residues. CDR1 and CDR2 from the germline V gene are SGHAT and FQDESV (reference sequence). CDR3 residues: CASSPTAGSYNEQFF. CDR3 sequence (DNA): TGTGCCAGCAGCCCGACGGCAGGCTCCTACAATGAGCAGTTCTTC. The variable domain in full, completed from reference TRBV11-1 and TRBJ2-1, reads EAEVAQSPRYKITEKSQAVAFWCDPISGHATLYWYRQILGQGPELLVQFQDESVVDDSQLPKDRFSAERLKGVDSTLKIQPAELGDSAMYLCASSPTAGSYNEQFFGPGTRLTVL.

The chain links TRBV5-1 to TRBJ1-1; D perhaps matches TRBD1 (6 bases). V lost 3 bases to trimming and J lost 4 bases, with 10 bases between them. The CDR3 totals 13 residues. Looked up from germline, CDR1 is SGHRS and CDR2 is YFSETQ. The CDR3 DNA reads TGCGCCAGCAGCTGGACAGCGCCCACTGAAGCTTTCTTT. This encodes CASSWTAPTEAFF.

The chain is built from TRBV10-3 and TRBJ2-1, with a tentative D call TRBD1 (5 bases). The CDR3 has 16 residues. V lost 0 bases to trimming and J lost 1 base, with 10 bases between them. The germline gives CDR1 ENHRY, CDR2 SYGVKD. In DNA form, the CDR3 reads TGTGCCATCAGTGAGTCAACAGGTCGTTCCTACAATGAGCAGTTCTTC. It is translated as CAISESTGRSYNEQFF.

The J gene is TRBJ2-7, the V gene TRBV21-1; the table's D call TRBD1 went unverified against the DNA. TRBV21-1 is marked as a pseudogene. This CDR3 contains 15 residues. The CDR3 spells CARERRQGDSGEQYF. The DNA of the CDR3 is TGTGCCAGAGAGAGGAGACAGGGCGATTCGGGAGAGCAGTACTTC.

The CDR3 sequence is CASSSTGTGDHEQYF. DNA of the CDR3: TGTGCCAGCAGCTCAACCGGGACAGGGGACCACGAGCAGTACTTC. The chain recombines TRBV5-6 with TRBJ2-7, with 10 nucleotides matching TRBD1. The germline gives CDR1 SGHDT, CDR2 YYEEEE. J lost 5 bases, V lost 3 bases, and 8 bases had no gene match. CDR3 length: 15 residues.

The chain recombines TRBV6-4 with TRBJ1-6; 8 nucleotides line up with TRBD1. This CDR3 spans 16 amino acids. Per germline, CDR1 MRHNA and CDR2 SNTAGT. J was trimmed by 3 bases and V by 5 bases; bases with no gene match: 6. Written as DNA, the CDR3 is TGTGCCAGCAGTTCCGGGACAGGCGACTATAATTCACCCCTCCACTTT. It is translated as CASSSGTGDYNSPLHF.

This clone has more than one count but fewer than ten. This rearrangement joins TRBV6-1 to TRBJ2-2, with 10 bases lining up with TRBD1. The CDR3 covers 15 residues. CDR1 and CDR2 (germline): MNHNS, SASEGT. The J segment lost 4 bases and the V segment lost 3 bases, leaving 2 bases of the junction unmatched. The CDR3 is CASSDGTGVTGELFF. The CDR3 bases are TGTGCCAGCAGTGATGGGACAGGGGTCACCGGGGAGCTGTTTTTT.

The chain combines TRBV6-5 with TRBJ1-2, with TRBD1 identical over 9 bases. Trimming removed 11 bases from V and 5 bases from J; junction bases left unmatched: 9. Germline CDR1 is MNHEY and CDR2 is SVGAGI. This CDR3 has 13 residues. The CDR3 sequence: CACRDRDSYGYTF. The CDR3 coding sequence is TGTGCCTGCCGGGACAGGGACTCATATGGCTACACCTTC.

V usage is TRBV5-1 and J usage is TRBJ2-2, with D tentatively TRBD1 (6 bases). Germline V gene data show CDR1 as SGHRS and CDR2 as YFSETQ. V dropped 4 bases and J dropped 4 bases, with 14 bases sitting between them. The CDR3 is 15 residues long. In nucleotides, the CDR3 is TGCGCCAGCAGCCTTGGGACACCCCTCACCGGGGAGCTGTTTTTT. Translation: CASSLGTPLTGELFF.

This sequence joins TRBV2 and TRBJ1-1; a possible D gene is TRBD1 (5 bases). Germline values: CDR1 SNHLY, CDR2 FYNNEI. The CDR3 loop spans 13 amino acids. V lost 4 bases and J lost 2, with 8 bases in between. The CDR3 bases are TGTGCCAGCAGTGGTAGGGGAAACACTGAAGCTTTCTTT. Its translation is CASSGRGNTEAFF.

This clone was counted a single time. This chain joins TRBV28 and TRBJ1-5; D unclear. Germline V gene data show CDR1 as MDHEN and CDR2 as SYDVKM. Trimming shortened V by 3 bases and J by 6 bases, and 3 bases separated the two germline ends. The CDR3 spans 11 residues. CDR3 amino acids: CASSLSQPQHF. DNA of the CDR3: TGTGCCAGCAGTTTGAGTCAGCCCCAGCATTTT. Filled out from reference TRBV28 and TRBJ1-5, the complete variable domain reads DVKVTQSSRYLVKRTGEKVFLECVQDMDHENMFWYRQDPGLGLRLIYFSYDVKMKEKGDIPEGYSVSREKKERFSLILESASTNQTSMYLCASSLSQPQHFGDGTRLSIL.

This clone was found a few times. V is TRBV10-1 and J is TRBJ2-2; 8 bases match TRBD2. The germline V gene has CDR1 WNHNN and CDR2 SYGVQD (reference sequence). J gave up 4 bases and V 0 bases, and 4 bases lay outside the gene matches. The CDR3 consists of 16 residues. The CDR3 is CASSESRGAGTGELFF. For the CDR3, the DNA is TGCGCCAGCAGTGAGTCGCGGGGGGCGGGCACCGGGGAGCTGTTTTTT.

This chain joins TRBV6-6 and TRBJ1-2, with D perhaps matching TRBD1 (5 bases). CDR3 length: 11 amino acids. Per the germline V gene, CDR1 is MNHNY and CDR2 is SVGAGI (reference sequence). V lost 8 bases and J lost 8, with 12 bases in between. CDR3 coding DNA: TGTGCCAGCGGAACGGGGGGGGGCTACACCTTC. Amino acids: CASGTGGGYTF.

The chain joins TRBV6-5 to TRBJ1-2; D possibly corresponds to TRBD1 (5 bases). In germline, CDR1 is MNHEY, CDR2 SVGAGI. The CDR3 length is 16 residues. Trimming took 4 bases from V and 4 from J, leaving 19 bases between them. Here the CDR3 reads CASSSRRLGGSYGYTF. The CDR3 nucleotides read TGTGCCAGCAGTTCCCGAAGGTTGGGGGGAAGCTATGGCTACACCTTC.

The genes are TRBV9 and TRBJ2-7, with 8 bases identical to TRBD1. This CDR3 region has 14 residues. Trimming cost V 0 bases and J 4 bases; bases outside gene matches: 3. CDR1 is SGDLS, CDR2 YYNGEE, per germline. CDR3 in amino acids: CASSVARGPYEQYF. In DNA form, the CDR3 reads TGTGCCAGCAGCGTAGCCAGGGGGCCATACGAGCAGTACTTC.

J is TRBJ1-5 and V is TRBV5-1; 7 bases are shared with TRBD1. The ends lost 3 bases at V and 0 bases at J; junction bases unmatched: 0. This CDR3 is built from 14 residues. Looked up from germline, CDR1 is SGHRS and CDR2 is YFSETQ. The CDR3 coding sequence is TGCGCCAGCAGCTCAGGGGGTAGCAATCAGCCCCAGCATTTT. Its translation is CASSSGGSNQPQHF.